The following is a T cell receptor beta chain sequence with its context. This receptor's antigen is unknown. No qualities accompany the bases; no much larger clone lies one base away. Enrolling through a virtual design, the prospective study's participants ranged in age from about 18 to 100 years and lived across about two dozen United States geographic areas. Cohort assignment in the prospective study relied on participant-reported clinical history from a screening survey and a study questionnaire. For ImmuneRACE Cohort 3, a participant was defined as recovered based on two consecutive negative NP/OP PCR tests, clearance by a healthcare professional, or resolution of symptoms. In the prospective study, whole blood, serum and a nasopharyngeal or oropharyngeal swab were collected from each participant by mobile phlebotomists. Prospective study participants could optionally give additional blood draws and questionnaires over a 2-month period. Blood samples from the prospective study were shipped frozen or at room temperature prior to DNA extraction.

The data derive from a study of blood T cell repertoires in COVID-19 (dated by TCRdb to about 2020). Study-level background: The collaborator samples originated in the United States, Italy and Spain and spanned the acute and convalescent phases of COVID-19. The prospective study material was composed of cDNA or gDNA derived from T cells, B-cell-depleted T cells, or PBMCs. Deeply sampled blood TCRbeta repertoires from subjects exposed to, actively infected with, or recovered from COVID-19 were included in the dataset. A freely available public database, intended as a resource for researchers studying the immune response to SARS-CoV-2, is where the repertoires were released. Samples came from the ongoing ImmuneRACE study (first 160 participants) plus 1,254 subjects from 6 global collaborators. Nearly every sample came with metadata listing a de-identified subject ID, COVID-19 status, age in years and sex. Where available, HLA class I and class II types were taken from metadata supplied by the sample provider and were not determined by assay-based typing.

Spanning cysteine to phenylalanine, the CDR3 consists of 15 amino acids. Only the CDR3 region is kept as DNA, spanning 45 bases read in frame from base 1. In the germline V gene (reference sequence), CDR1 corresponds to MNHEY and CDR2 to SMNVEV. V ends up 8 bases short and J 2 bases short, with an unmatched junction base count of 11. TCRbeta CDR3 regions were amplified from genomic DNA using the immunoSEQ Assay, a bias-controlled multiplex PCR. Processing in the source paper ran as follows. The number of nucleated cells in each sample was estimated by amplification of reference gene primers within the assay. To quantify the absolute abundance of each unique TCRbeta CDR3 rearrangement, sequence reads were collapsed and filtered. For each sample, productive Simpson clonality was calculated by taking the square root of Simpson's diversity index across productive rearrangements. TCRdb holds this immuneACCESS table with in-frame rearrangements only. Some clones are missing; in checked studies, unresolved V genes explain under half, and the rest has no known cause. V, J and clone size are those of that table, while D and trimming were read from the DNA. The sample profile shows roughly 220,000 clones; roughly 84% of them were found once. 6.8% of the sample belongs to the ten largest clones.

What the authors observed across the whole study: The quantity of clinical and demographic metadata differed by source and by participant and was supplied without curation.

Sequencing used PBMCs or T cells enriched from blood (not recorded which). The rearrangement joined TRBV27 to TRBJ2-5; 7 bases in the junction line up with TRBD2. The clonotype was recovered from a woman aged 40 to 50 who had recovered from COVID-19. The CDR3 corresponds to CASALQLALQETQYF. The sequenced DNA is TGTGCCAGCGCTTTACAACTAGCGCTTCAAGAGACCCAGTACTTC.